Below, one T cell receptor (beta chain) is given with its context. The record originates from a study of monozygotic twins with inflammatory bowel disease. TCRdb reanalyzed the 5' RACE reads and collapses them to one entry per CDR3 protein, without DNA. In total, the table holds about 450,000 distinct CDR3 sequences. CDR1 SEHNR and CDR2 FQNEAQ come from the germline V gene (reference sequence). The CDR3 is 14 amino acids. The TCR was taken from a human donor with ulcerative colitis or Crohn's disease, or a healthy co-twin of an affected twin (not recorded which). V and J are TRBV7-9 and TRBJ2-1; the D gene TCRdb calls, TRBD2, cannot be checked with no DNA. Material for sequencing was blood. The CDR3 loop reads CASSLLAGTTEQFF.